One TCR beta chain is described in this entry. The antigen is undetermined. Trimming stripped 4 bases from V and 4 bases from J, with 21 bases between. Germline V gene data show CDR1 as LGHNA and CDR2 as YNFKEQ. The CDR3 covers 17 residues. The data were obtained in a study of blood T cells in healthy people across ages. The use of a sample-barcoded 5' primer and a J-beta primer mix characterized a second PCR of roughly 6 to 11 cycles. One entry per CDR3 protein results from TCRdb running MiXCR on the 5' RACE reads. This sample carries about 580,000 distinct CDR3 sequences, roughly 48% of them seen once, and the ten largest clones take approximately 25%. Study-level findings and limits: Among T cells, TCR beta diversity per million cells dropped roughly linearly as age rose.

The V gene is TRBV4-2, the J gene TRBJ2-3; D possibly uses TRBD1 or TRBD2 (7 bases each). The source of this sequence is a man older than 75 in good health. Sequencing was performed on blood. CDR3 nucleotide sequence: TGTGCCAGCAGCCCCATGAAGCAGGGGGGGGCCGCAGATACGCAGTATTTT. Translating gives CASSPMKQGGAADTQYF.